These 14 T cell receptor beta chains were sequenced from one sample in a study of T cell changes during pregnancy in multiple sclerosis. Only in-frame clones appear in the TCRdb table, and some are missing; sequencing was by immunoSEQ multiplex PCR. The sample lists around 36,000 clones, more than 85% occurring once. Source: CD8+ T cells from peripheral blood mononuclear cells, taken before pregnancy. Source of these receptors: a female donor with multiple sclerosis, enrolled in a pregnancy study.

This clone appeared a single time. The J gene is TRBJ2-2, the V gene TRBV4-3; TRBD2 matches at 7 bases. The germline CDR1 and CDR2 sequences are LGHNA and YSLEER. This CDR3 has 15 amino acids. Trimming cost V 4 bases and J 6 bases; bases outside gene matches: 8. The CDR3 protein is CASSRSGLEAGELFF. The DNA for the CDR3 is TGCGCCAGCAGCCGCTCAGGACTAGAAGCCGGGGAGCTGTTTTTT.

This chain connects TRBV5-4 to TRBJ2-7; possible D gene TRBD1, 6 bases. The CDR3 length is 13 residues. CDR1 is SGHNT, CDR2 YYREEE, per germline (reference sequence). The V gene lost 5 bases and the J gene lost 0 bases, with 9 bases spanning the gap. CDR3 region: CASRLQGSYEQYF. The DNA of the CDR3 is TGTGCCAGCAGGCTACAGGGCTCCTACGAGCAGTACTTC.

The chain combines TRBV4-2 with TRBJ2-1; D unresolved. The ends were cut back, 2 bases at V and 7 bases at J, with 6 bases in the middle. This CDR3 has 12 residues. Germline CDR1 and CDR2: LGHNA and YNFKEQ. The CDR3, as DNA: TGTGCCAGCAGCCAAACTCGGAATGAGCAGTTCTTC. It yields the protein CASSQTRNEQFF.

The chain joins TRBV13 to TRBJ2-1, with 11 nucleotides matching TRBD1. Germline V gene data show CDR1 as PRHDT and CDR2 as FYEKMQ (reference sequence). The CDR3 is made up of 15 amino acids. Trimming removed 5 bases from V and 8 bases from J; junction bases left unmatched: 8. CDR3 sequence reads: CASSPSGQGADEQFF. The CDR3 coding sequence is TGTGCCAGCAGCCCGTCCGGACAGGGGGCTGATGAGCAGTTCTTC.

This chain joins TRBV5-1 and TRBJ2-1; 8 positions agree with TRBD2. Germline V gene sequence: CDR1 SGHRS, CDR2 YFSETQ. CDR3 length equals 15 residues. J was trimmed by 4 bases and V by 0 bases; bases with no gene match: 3. The CDR3 sequence is CASSLGGTRYNEQFF. In DNA, the CDR3 is TGCGCCAGCAGCTTGGGGGGGACTAGGTACAATGAGCAGTTCTTC.

This clone has just one count. The rearrangement joins TRBV7-6 to TRBJ2-3, with D perhaps TRBD2 (5 bases). The CDR3 has 16 amino acids. Germline CDR1 and CDR2: SGHVS and FNYEAQ. V was cut by 5 bases and J by 2 bases, with 17 bases left in between. The CDR3 loop is CASSHRSHGITDTQYF. The CDR3 DNA reads as TGTGCCAGCAGCCACCGTTCCCACGGGATCACAGATACGCAGTATTTT.

The genes are TRBV28 and TRBJ2-7; D is perhaps TRBD2 (5 bases). Germline V gene data show CDR1 as MDHEN and CDR2 as SYDVKM. V was trimmed by 1 base and J by 3 bases, leaving 10 bases between them. The CDR3 has 14 residues. The CDR3 DNA reads TGTGCCAGCAGTTTATTGGTCGGGGTCTACGAGCAGTACTTC. It codes for CASSLLVGVYEQYF.

This chain uses TRBV27 with TRBJ1-1, with a weak D call TRBD1 (5 bases). V shed 2 bases and J shed 5 bases, with 9 bases lying between them. The CDR3 totals 13 residues. Germline CDR1 reads MNHEY; CDR2 reads SMNVEV (reference sequence). CDR3 DNA: TGTGCCAGCAGTTTACAGGGAGGGACTGAAGCTTTCTTT. Translated: CASSLQGGTEAFF.

This chain links TRBV25-1 with TRBJ1-2; D is undetermined. This CDR3 is 12 amino acids long. In germline, CDR1 is MGHDK, CDR2 SYGVNS. V was trimmed by 1 base and J by 8 bases, leaving 8 bases between them. CDR3 region: CASSELEDGYTF. Written as DNA, the CDR3 is TGTGCCAGCAGTGAATTGGAGGACGGCTACACCTTC.

The chain carries TRBV28 and TRBJ2-7, with 10 bases matching TRBD1. Germline assignment: CDR1 MDHEN and CDR2 SYDVKM. The trim removed 5 bases at V and 5 bases at J, leaving 9 bases unmatched. The CDR3 totals 15 residues. CDR3 residues: CASSQGGTGANEQYF. The CDR3, as DNA: TGTGCCAGCAGTCAAGGGGGGACAGGGGCAAACGAGCAGTACTTC.

The V call is TRBV10-3, the J call TRBJ2-7; D is ambiguous. Trimming shortened V by 6 bases and J by 0 bases, and 9 bases separated the two germline ends. Germline CDR1 and CDR2: ENHRY and SYGVKD. The CDR3 has 13 residues. This chain's CDR3 is CAISPADSYEQYF. The CDR3 DNA sequence: TGTGCCATCAGCCCCGCGGACTCCTACGAGCAGTACTTC.

The chain joins TRBV11-3 to TRBJ2-1; TRBD2 agrees at 9 bases. CDR1 and CDR2 from the germline V gene are SGHNT and YENEEA. With 5 bases clipped from V and 3 bases from J, the junction kept 8 bases outside the gene matches. The CDR3 extends over 16 amino acids. CDR3 residues: CASSLGGRAFYNEQFF. For the CDR3, the DNA is TGTGCCAGCAGCCTCGGCGGGAGGGCCTTCTACAATGAGCAGTTCTTC.

The chain combines TRBV11-2 with TRBJ2-3; a weak D match, TRBD2 (5 bases). The CDR3 loop spans 14 amino acids. Germline V gene sequence: CDR1 SGHAT, CDR2 FQNNGV. Between the trimmed V and J ends, which lost 1 base and 6 bases, there was a span of 11 bases. The DNA for the CDR3 is TGTGCCAGCAGCTTAGGCGGGTCTGCCGATACGCAGTATTTT. Its protein product is CASSLGGSADTQYF.

The chain uses TRBV11-1 and TRBJ2-7; 10 bases map to TRBD1. Germline V gene lookup returns CDR1 SGHAT and CDR2 FQDESV (reference sequence). This CDR3 is 14 amino acids long. Losses at the gene ends were 1 base for V and 5 bases for J; bases not matched to a gene: 2. The CDR3 sequence is CASSLGQGADEQYF. CDR3 nucleotide sequence: TGTGCCAGCAGCTTAGGACAGGGGGCCGACGAGCAGTACTTC.